The clone carrying this TCR beta chain appeared many times. The antigen is undetermined. Per the germline V gene, CDR1 is MDHEN and CDR2 is SYDVKM. V shed 5 bases and J 4 bases; nucleotides not matched to a gene: 17. The CDR3 has 18 amino acids. This sample is drawn from a study of T cells in Graves' hyperthyroidism and ophthalmopathy. Study overall: Peripheral blood was obtained at initial diagnosis, preceding any treatment.

Amplified regions were TCR beta CDR3 sequences from RNA transcripts. A first-round RT-PCR of the TCR CDR3 used the HTBI primer set. TCRdb fed the multiplex PCR reads into MiXCR, producing one record per CDR3 protein. Of around 600,000 distinct CDR3 sequences in the sample, about 14% were seen once. Whole-study findings and limits: Most clonotypes that expanded in the thyroid above 0.001 also showed up in blood.

The TCR originated in a woman between 50 and 59 years old with Graves' ophthalmopathy. The rearrangement joins TRBV28 to TRBJ2-3; 8 bases line up with TRBD2. The sample comprised blood. CDR3 sequence reads: CASSPRTSKGDGADTQYF. CDR3 coding DNA: TGTGCCAGCAGTCCCCGGACTAGCAAAGGTGATGGGGCAGATACGCAGTATTTT.